A single sample gave rise to the 5 T cell receptor beta chains below, sequenced in a study of blood T cell repertoires in COVID-19 (dated by TCRdb to 2018 to 2021). Libraries were constructed by the immunoSEQ multiplex PCR assay. The clones in this table, taken by TCRdb from immuneACCESS, are in-frame only. Not every clone is retained; where verified, under half of the shortfall comes from an unresolved V gene, and the cause of the rest is unknown. The sample table shows some 270,000 clones, and 89% are seen once. The ten most abundant clones make up about 1.8% of the sample. The sequencing input was PBMCs or T cells enriched from blood (not recorded which). These receptors were collected from a woman aged 40 to 49 who had recovered from COVID-19.

The chain joins TRBV5-4 to TRBJ2-3; D may be TRBD1 (6 bases). V dropped 0 bases and J dropped 0 bases, with 8 bases sitting between them. The CDR3 sequence is 15 residues long. From germline, CDR1 is SGHNT and CDR2 YYREEE (reference sequence). In nucleotides, the CDR3 is TGTGCCAGCAGCTTGGCACAGGGCAGCACAGATACGCAGTATTTT. Translating it yields CASSLAQGSTDTQYF.

The chain uses TRBV6-1 and TRBJ1-6; 8 positions agree with TRBD1. This CDR3 is 15 amino acids long. Germline V lookup: CDR1 MNHNS, CDR2 SASEGT. J gave up 8 bases and V 3 bases, and 6 bases lay outside the gene matches. The CDR3 region has the DNA TGTGCCAGCAGTGACCAGGGGGCGGCCTATTCACCCCTCCACTTT. It codes for CASSDQGAAYSPLHF.

The chain has TRBV7-2 and TRBJ1-1; possible D gene TRBD1, 5 bases. The germline V and J ends were trimmed by 1 base and 4 bases, with 10 bases remaining between them. Germline CDR1 and CDR2: SGHTA and FQGNSA. The CDR3 length is 14 residues. CDR3 in amino acids: CASSLGGVGTEAFF. CDR3 nucleotides: TGTGCCAGCAGCTTAGGGGGGGTCGGCACTGAAGCTTTCTTT.

The V gene is TRBV9, the J gene TRBJ2-7; 12 nucleotides agree with TRBD2. V lost 4 bases to trimming and J lost 0 bases; unmatched junction nucleotides: 5. The germline gives CDR1 SGDLS, CDR2 YYNGEE. The CDR3 has 16 residues. CDR3 sequence (DNA): TGTGCCAGCAGCCGGACTAGCGGGGCGTTCTCCTACGAGCAGTACTTC. Translating gives CASSRTSGAFSYEQYF.

V is TRBV5-4 and J is TRBJ2-1; D remains ambiguous. The V end was cut by 0 bases, the J end by 12 bases, with 13 bases between. This CDR3 region has 13 residues. Per germline, CDR1 SGHNT and CDR2 YYREEE (reference sequence). CDR3 residues: CASSLETFGVQFF. CDR3 bases: TGTGCCAGCAGCTTGGAGACTTTTGGAGTGCAGTTCTTC.